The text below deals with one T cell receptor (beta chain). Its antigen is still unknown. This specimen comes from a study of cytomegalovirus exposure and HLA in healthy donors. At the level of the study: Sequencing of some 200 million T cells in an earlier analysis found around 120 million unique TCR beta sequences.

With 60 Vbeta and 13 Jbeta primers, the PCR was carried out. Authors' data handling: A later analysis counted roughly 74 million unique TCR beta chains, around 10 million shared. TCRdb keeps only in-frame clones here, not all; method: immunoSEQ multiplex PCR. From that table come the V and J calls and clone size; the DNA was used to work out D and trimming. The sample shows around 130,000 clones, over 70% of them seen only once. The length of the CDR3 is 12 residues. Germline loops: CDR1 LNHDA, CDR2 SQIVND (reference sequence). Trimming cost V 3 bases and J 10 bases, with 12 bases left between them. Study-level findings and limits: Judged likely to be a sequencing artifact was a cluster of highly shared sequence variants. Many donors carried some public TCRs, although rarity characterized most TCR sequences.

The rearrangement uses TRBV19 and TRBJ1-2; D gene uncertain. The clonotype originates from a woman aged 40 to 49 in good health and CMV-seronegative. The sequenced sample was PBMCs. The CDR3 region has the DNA TGTGCCAGTAGTATTGGGCGCCAAGACTACACCTTC. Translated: CASSIGRQDYTF.